The next 16 T cell receptor beta chains were all read from a single sample in a study of OX40 agonist ivuxolimab in advanced cancers. Repertoires were generated with immunoSEQ multiplex PCR, while TCRdb's copy carries only in-frame clones and drops some. The table has around 40,000 clones, approximately 90% seen once; the top ten hold 9.5% to 15%. Sequencing used CD4+ or CD8+ T cells sorted from blood, obtained in a trial of the OX40 agonist ivuxolimab. The receptor source for this set is an adult with an advanced solid tumor such as melanoma, head and neck, liver or kidney cancer.

V is TRBV5-8 and J is TRBJ1-1, with TRBD1 matching over 9 bases. J was trimmed by 3 bases and V by 3 bases; bases with no gene match: 12. In germline, CDR1 is SGHTS, CDR2 YDEGEE. CDR3 length: 17 amino acids. The CDR3 is CASSSDRDRVRDTEAFF. As DNA, the CDR3 is TGTGCCAGCAGCTCCGACCGGGACAGGGTACGGGACACTGAAGCTTTCTTT.

CDR3 DNA: TGTGCCAGCAGCTTACAGCGAGACTACGAGCAGTACTTC. This sequence encodes CASSLQRDYEQYF. This sequence joins TRBV7-6 and TRBJ2-7; D gene ambiguous. The germline V gene has CDR1 SGHVS and CDR2 FNYEAQ. The V gene lost 2 bases and the J gene lost 3 bases, with 8 bases spanning the gap. The length of the CDR3 is 13 residues.

The genes are TRBV13 and TRBJ2-7; tentative D call: TRBD2 (5 bases). Germline CDR1 PRHDT, CDR2 FYEKMQ (reference sequence). Trimming took 5 bases from V and 3 from J, leaving 11 bases between them. CDR3 length: 13 residues. CDR3 in DNA: TGTGCCAGCAGCAGAGGGTGGGTCTACGAGCAGTACTTC. Translated: CASSRGWVYEQYF.

This clone has a single count. The J gene is TRBJ1-2, the V gene TRBV7-9; unclear D gene. Germline CDR1 is SEHNR and CDR2 is FQNEAQ (reference sequence). This CDR3 is built from 13 residues. Trimming stripped 1 base from V and 7 bases from J, with 10 bases between. For the CDR3, the DNA is TGTGCCAGCAGCTTAGACCCGTGGGGTGGCTACACCTTC. This translates into CASSLDPWGGYTF.

The V gene is TRBV11-2, the J gene TRBJ2-7; no clear D. The CDR3 runs 14 residues. V lost 5 bases to trimming and J lost 2 bases, with 13 bases between them. The V gene's germline CDR1 is SGHAT and CDR2 FQNNGV. CDR3 bases: TGTGCCAGCAGCCCCCTGCCATACACCTACGAGCAGTACTTC. Encoded protein: CASSPLPYTYEQYF.

The chain has TRBV18 and TRBJ1-4, with 10 bases fitting TRBD1. Trimming at V came to 3 bases and at J to 4 bases, leaving 8 bases not matched to a gene. Per germline, CDR1 KGHSH and CDR2 LQKENI. This CDR3 region has 17 residues. The CDR3 nucleotides are TGTGCCAGCTCACCGACCCGGGACAGGGGCGGTAATGAAAAACTGTTTTTT. Its translation: CASSPTRDRGGNEKLFF.

This clone appeared a single time. The V gene is TRBV7-2, the J gene TRBJ1-2; D gene uncertain. This CDR3 is built from 14 residues. Trimming removed 6 bases at V and 1 base at J, with 12 bases between. The germline V gene encodes CDR1 SGHTA and CDR2 FQGNSA. This CDR3 reads CASSLDRHNYGYTF. Here the CDR3 DNA reads TGTGCCAGCAGTTTGGACCGACATAACTATGGCTACACCTTC. Complete variable domain (other parts from reference TRBV7-2 and TRBJ1-2): GAGVSQSPSNKVTEKGKDVELRCDPISGHTALYWYRQSLGQGLEFLIYFQGNSAPDKSGLPSDRFSAERTGGSVSTLTIQRTQQEDSAVYLCASSLDRHNYGYTFGSGTRLTVV.

CDR3: CASSPLAGAGTGELFF. In DNA, the CDR3 is TGCGCCAGCAGTCCTCTGGCGGGAGCGGGCACCGGGGAGCTGTTTTTT. J is TRBJ2-2 and V is TRBV5-1, with 7 nucleotides matching TRBD2. Trimming at V came to 5 bases and at J to 4 bases, leaving 11 bases not matched to a gene. Germline-derived CDR1 and CDR2 are SGHRS and YFSETQ. The CDR3 loop spans 16 amino acids.

This sequence joins TRBV28 and TRBJ1-2, with unresolved D. Germline lookup yields CDR1 MDHEN and CDR2 SYDVKM. Trimming took off 5 bases at V and 4 bases at J, with 5 bases between the two ends. CDR3 length: 11 amino acids. In DNA, the CDR3 is TGTGCCAGCAGTAACCCCTATGGCTACACCTTC. This sequence encodes CASSNPYGYTF.

V gene TRBV27 combines with J gene TRBJ2-7; 9 positions agree with TRBD1. J was trimmed by 3 bases and V by 6 bases; bases with no gene match: 9. Germline CDR1 MNHEY, CDR2 SMNVEV (reference sequence). The CDR3 has 15 residues. The CDR3 spells CASSSPGQGDYEQYF. The CDR3 DNA reads TGTGCCAGCAGCTCGCCGGGACAGGGAGACTACGAGCAGTACTTC.

The chain employs TRBV6-4 and TRBJ2-1; D call uncertain. V lost 4 bases and J lost 10, with 17 bases in between. The V gene's germline CDR1 is MRHNA and CDR2 SNTAGT. This CDR3 is 14 amino acids long. The CDR3 region is CASSGRFPSKEQFF. In nucleotides, the CDR3 is TGTGCCAGCAGTGGTAGGTTCCCTTCCAAGGAGCAGTTCTTC.

The rearrangement links TRBV25-1 to TRBJ2-7; 7 nucleotides match TRBD1. Germline V CDR1 and CDR2: MGHDK, SYGVNS. V lost 4 bases and J lost 0; bases outside the gene matches: 9. The CDR3 loop spans 16 amino acids. The CDR3 protein is CASSASRDSVSYEQYF. In DNA form, the CDR3 reads TGTGCCAGCAGTGCTTCCCGGGACAGTGTCTCCTACGAGCAGTACTTC.

This clone has a single count. The V call is TRBV12-5, the J call TRBJ2-3; D gene unclear. The V gene's germline CDR1 is LGHNT and CDR2 FRNRAP. The V end was cut by 2 bases, the J end by 1 base, with 7 bases between. The CDR3 has 14 amino acids. CDR3 residues: CASGLPDRTDTQYF. DNA of the CDR3: TGTGCTAGTGGTTTGCCAGACCGCACAGATACGCAGTATTTT.

The chain joins TRBV5-1 to TRBJ2-1, with 9 bases fitting TRBD1. V was clipped by 0 bases and J by 5 bases; unmatched bases: 3. The germline gives CDR1 SGHRS, CDR2 YFSETQ. This CDR3 region has 15 residues. In DNA form, the CDR3 reads TGCGCCAGCAGCTTGGTAGGGACAGGGCACAATGAGCAGTTCTTC. As protein: CASSLVGTGHNEQFF.

This rearrangement joins TRBV29-1 to TRBJ2-7; D gene uncertain. Per germline, CDR1 SQVTM and CDR2 ANQGSEA. This CDR3 comprises 13 residues. V dropped 1 base and J dropped 6 bases, with 13 bases sitting between them. This CDR3 is CSVEGWVSGEQYF. CDR3 nucleotide sequence: TGCAGCGTTGAAGGGTGGGTGTCGGGCGAGCAGTACTTC.

The chain carries TRBV25-1 and TRBJ2-2, with TRBD1 as a possible D gene (6 bases). Trimming shortened V by 6 bases and J by 5 bases, and 10 bases separated the two germline ends. CDR1 MGHDK and CDR2 SYGVNS come from the germline V gene. The length of the CDR3 is 13 residues. CDR3 sequence (DNA): TGTGCCAGCAGCACAGGGTATACCGGGGAGCTGTTTTTT. As protein: CASSTGYTGELFF. Variable domain in full (rest from reference TRBV25-1 and TRBJ2-2): EADIYQTPRYLVIGTGKKITLECSQTMGHDKMYWYQQDPGMELHLIHYSYGVNSTEKGDLSSESTVSRIRTEHFPLTLESARPSHTSQYLCASSTGYTGELFFGEGSRLTVL.